One and the same sample provided the 19 T cell receptor beta chains below, sequenced in a study of OX40 agonist ivuxolimab in advanced cancers. The repertoire was sequenced with immunoSEQ multiplex PCR; TCRdb's copy has only in-frame clones and lacks some. The sample holds roughly 50,000 clones, 70% to 80% seen once. The sequencing used CD4+ or CD8+ T cells sorted from blood, collected in a trial of the OX40 agonist ivuxolimab. Receptors originate from an adult with an advanced solid tumor such as melanoma, head and neck, liver or kidney cancer.

The chain carries TRBV5-1 and TRBJ2-3; TRBD2 aligns across 12 bases. There are 16 residues in the CDR3. With V trimmed by 4 bases and J by 1 base, 4 bases remained unmatched. Germline values: CDR1 SGHRS, CDR2 YFSETQ. Here the CDR3 reads CASSPTSGGGTDTQYF. DNA for the CDR3: TGCGCCAGCAGCCCGACTAGCGGGGGTGGCACAGATACGCAGTATTTT.

The chain carries TRBV7-3 and TRBJ2-2; tentatively, D is TRBD1 (6 bases). Germline CDR1 and CDR2: SGHTA and FQGTGA. The CDR3 is made up of 13 amino acids. Between the trimmed V and J ends, which lost 4 bases and 6 bases, there was a span of 9 bases. The CDR3: CASSSPGAGELFF. CDR3 DNA sequence: TGTGCCAGCAGCTCCCCAGGGGCCGGGGAGCTGTTTTTT.

The chain couples TRBV7-2 to TRBJ1-3; possible D gene TRBD1, 6 bases. Between the trimmed V and J ends, which lost 5 bases and 0 bases, there was a span of 14 bases. There are 16 residues in the CDR3. CDR1 and CDR2 (germline): SGHTA, FQGNSA. The CDR3 DNA follows: TGTGCCAGCAGCCGGGGGGGGCCCTTCTCTGGAAACACCATATATTTT. Amino acids: CASSRGGPFSGNTIYF.

The chain has TRBV5-8 and TRBJ1-6, with D hard to call. The germline V gene has CDR1 SGHTS and CDR2 YDEGEE. This CDR3 is 13 amino acids long. V was trimmed by 3 bases and J by 7 bases, leaving 8 bases between them. CDR3 residues: CASSSIPNSPLHF. CDR3 bases: TGTGCCAGCAGCTCCATCCCAAATTCACCCCTCCACTTT.

This chain uses TRBV19 with TRBJ2-3; perhaps TRBD2 as D (6 bases). This CDR3 contains 14 residues. The V gene lost 3 bases and the J gene lost 4 bases, with 11 bases spanning the gap. The V gene's germline CDR1 is LNHDA and CDR2 SQIVND (reference sequence). In nucleotides, the CDR3 is TGTGCCAGTAGTATGCGGGATAGGTCAGATACGCAGTATTTT. It specifies CASSMRDRSDTQYF.

J is TRBJ1-2 and V is TRBV5-6; 11 bases are shared with TRBD1. Trimming at V came to 4 bases and at J to 1 base, leaving 6 bases not matched to a gene. The CDR3 sequence is 16 residues long. CDR1 SGHDT and CDR2 YYEEEE come from the germline V gene. The CDR3, as DNA: TGTGCCAGCAGCCCGGACAGGGGGCTCCGTAACTATGGCTACACCTTC. Protein sequence: CASSPDRGLRNYGYTF.

The chain joins TRBV4-1 to TRBJ1-3; the D is unclear. CDR3 length equals 14 residues. CDR1 MGHRA and CDR2 YSYEKL come from the germline V gene. Trimming took 1 base from V and 1 from J, leaving 5 bases between them. The CDR3 bases are TGCGCCAGCAGCCAAGTCCGTTCTGGAAACACCATATATTTT. Its translation: CASSQVRSGNTIYF.

The gene calls are TRBV6-5 and TRBJ2-1; tentatively, D is TRBD1 (6 bases). The germline CDR1 and CDR2 sequences are MNHEY and SVGAGI. The CDR3 contains 16 residues. V was cut by 0 bases and J by 7 bases, with 16 bases left in between. This CDR3 is CASSYSTRGKSNEQFF. CDR3 DNA: TGTGCCAGCAGTTACTCGACCAGGGGAAAATCGAATGAGCAGTTCTTC.

The chain is built from TRBV4-1 and TRBJ1-1; possibly TRBD1 for D (5 bases). Deletions cut 1 base from V and 0 bases from J, with 12 bases between. Germline V gene data show CDR1 as MGHRA and CDR2 as YSYEKL. The CDR3 runs 16 residues. For the CDR3, the DNA is TGCGCCAGCAGCCAAGGCGTTAGAGGGGTGAACACTGAAGCTTTCTTT. Its translation is CASSQGVRGVNTEAFF.

The chain recombines TRBV12-5 with TRBJ1-3; 10 bases are a match to TRBD1. CDR3 size: 21 residues. CDR1 is LGHNT, CDR2 FRNRAP, per germline. V was clipped by 2 bases and J by 2 bases; unmatched bases: 18. This CDR3 is CASGLSRTRGQGSPTGNTIYF. DNA of the CDR3: TGTGCTAGTGGTTTGTCTCGTACTAGGGGACAGGGGTCCCCGACTGGAAACACCATATATTTT.

J is TRBJ1-5 and V is TRBV19; a possible D gene is TRBD1 (5 bases). CDR3 length: 15 amino acids. Germline V gene lookup returns CDR1 LNHDA and CDR2 SQIVND (reference sequence). The V gene lost 6 bases and the J gene lost 4 bases, with 16 bases spanning the gap. This CDR3 reads CASRQTGASNQPQHF. CDR3 bases: TGTGCCAGTAGACAAACCGGGGCCTCAAATCAGCCCCAGCATTTT.

The genes are TRBV28 and TRBJ1-1; TRBD1 aligns across 8 bases. The CDR3 covers 13 residues. With 2 bases clipped from V and 5 bases from J, the junction kept 1 base outside the gene matches. Germline V lookup: CDR1 MDHEN, CDR2 SYDVKM. CDR3 sequence: CASSLQGATEAFF. The CDR3 nucleotides are TGTGCCAGCAGTTTACAGGGGGCGACTGAAGCTTTCTTT.

The chain couples TRBV27 to TRBJ2-5, with no clear D. The CDR3 extends over 16 amino acids. From germline, CDR1 is MNHEY and CDR2 SMNVEV (reference sequence). V dropped 5 bases and J dropped 6 bases, with 22 bases sitting between them. This CDR3 reads CASSPLPEARGKTQYF. CDR3 nucleotides: TGTGCCAGCAGTCCCCTCCCAGAGGCCCGCGGAAAGACCCAGTACTTC.

This clone was seen a handful of times. This chain joins TRBV6-1 and TRBJ1-5; tentatively, D is TRBD1 (5 bases). There are 13 residues in the CDR3. V lost 4 bases and J 7 bases, leaving 11 bases between the germline ends. Germline loops: CDR1 MNHNS, CDR2 SASEGT. DNA for the CDR3: TGTGCCAGCAGTGTCTTAGAGGGGCAGCCCCAGCATTTT. Translating it yields CASSVLEGQPQHF.

This clone was seen a few times. V and J are TRBV7-9 and TRBJ2-6, with D perhaps matching TRBD2 (5 bases). Germline V gene data show CDR1 as SEHNR and CDR2 as FQNEAQ (reference sequence). V lost 3 bases and J lost 0, with 9 bases in between. CDR3 length: 16 amino acids. In DNA, the CDR3 is TGTGCCAGCAGCTTCGGGGAAGGCTCTGGGGCCAACGTCCTGACTTTC. This encodes CASSFGEGSGANVLTF.

The chain carries TRBV4-2 and TRBJ1-5; 9 bases are shared with TRBD1. J gave up 5 bases and V 3 bases, and 8 bases lay outside the gene matches. The CDR3 extends over 16 amino acids. Germline V gene sequence: CDR1 LGHNA, CDR2 YNFKEQ. CDR3 in DNA: TGTGCCAGCAGCCAGGACGGACAGGGGACTTATCAGCCCCAGCATTTT. Residues: CASSQDGQGTYQPQHF.

This sequence joins TRBV7-8 and TRBJ2-5; 7 nucleotides agree with TRBD1. The J call is uncertain, as TRBJ2-7 better fits the DNA end. The CDR3 consists of 17 residues. The V gene's germline CDR1 is SGHVS and CDR2 FQNEAQ. CDR3 sequence: CASSDPVLDRLTYEQYF. The CDR3 region has the DNA TGTGCCAGCAGCGACCCGGTTCTGGACAGGCTAACCTACGAGCAGTACTTC.

The chain employs TRBV19 and TRBJ1-5, with 7 bases that match TRBD1. Unmatched junction bases numbered 5, after V lost 6 bases and J lost 0 bases. CDR1 and CDR2 (germline): LNHDA, SQIVND (reference sequence). The length of the CDR3 is 15 residues. CDR3 nucleotides: TGTGCCAGTAGCACGCAGGGGGGTAGCAATCAGCCCCAGCATTTT. Its translation is CASSTQGGSNQPQHF.

The sample holds one count of this clone. The chain couples TRBV28 to TRBJ1-2; D unclear. Germline lookup yields CDR1 MDHEN and CDR2 SYDVKM. Trimming stripped 2 bases from V and 4 bases from J, with 8 bases between. The CDR3 runs to 13 residues. CDR3 protein: CASSLRASYGYTF. DNA of the CDR3: TGTGCCAGCAGTTTAAGGGCTAGCTATGGCTACACCTTC.